Sequencing of this TCR beta chain was carried out in a study of blood T cell repertoires in COVID-19. Germline V CDR1 and CDR2: SSHAT, FNYEAQ (reference sequence). The CDR3 covers 15 residues. Only a few counts were recorded for this clone. A read error may account for a junction end that differs from germline. Original handling: Nucleated cell number was recorded as an estimate derived from reference gene primer amplification. Using immunoSEQ multiplex PCR, the repertoire was profiled, and TCRdb retains in-frame clones only, with some absent. That table furnishes V, J and clone size, whereas the DNA furnished D and trimming. This sample carries under 30,000 clones, just over 90% of them seen once, and the ten largest clones take around 2.5%.

The clonotype was recovered from a man aged 50 to 59 with active COVID-19. Sequenced: peripheral blood. The chain recombines TRBV7-7 with TRBJ2-7; 10 positions match TRBD1. CDR3 protein: CASSVGTGDSHEQYF. The CDR3 nucleotides read TGTGCTAGCAGCGTGGGGACAGGGGATTCTCACGAGCAGTACTTC.